Listed below are T cell receptor beta chains from one sample, sequenced in a study of T cells expressing NK-cell markers. One entry per CDR3 protein, without DNA, is what TCRdb gives after re-calling the 5' RACE reads. Recorded for this sample: 550,000 to 600,000 distinct CDR3 sequences. The sample comprised blood T cells: a sorted CD56 or NKG2C T cell subset, CD4+ or CD8+ T cells, or bulk PBMC T cells (not recorded which). All receptors derive from a man between 18 and 29 years old in good health. Both conserved end residues are part of each CDR3.

>TRBV5-1|TRBJ2-3
CASYRDFTDTQYF
>TRBV5-1|TRBJ2-1
CASSLIRTSGVSYNEQFF
>TRBV10-3|TRBJ2-5
CAISESGLAGGGETQYF
>TRBV6-5|TRBJ2-7
CASSYSIEASGSYEQYF
>TRBV12-5|TRBJ2-3
CASGFGRTDTQYF
>TRBV7-6|TRBJ2-3
CASSLDHSGTEDTQYF
>TRBV18|TRBJ2-3
CASSPSLGQGKDTQYF
>TRBV12-3/TRBV12-4|TRBJ2-4
CASSRDRAIAKNIQYF
>TRBV5-1|TRBJ2-1
CASSSPGRYNEQFF
>TRBV5-1|TRBJ1-4
CASSLADQGKLFF
>TRBV27|TRBJ2-1
CASSLYSSGSQNEQFF
>TRBV4-1|TRBJ2-1
CASSQDPAREGRDEQFF
>TRBV7-9|TRBJ2-7
CASSNNRAREQYF
>TRBV10-3|TRBJ1-1
CAISPQGGNTEAFF
>TRBV12-3/TRBV12-4|TRBJ2-4
CASSAPPGTTAIF
>TRBV24-1|TRBJ2-1
CATRAIGPNNEQFF
>TRBV24-1|TRBJ2-4
CATSELHSGRNIQYF
>TRBV12-3/TRBV12-4|TRBJ1-1
CASSLRQGMISNTEAFF
>TRBV6-5|TRBJ2-7
CASSRGNEQYF
>TRBV5-1|TRBJ2-1
CASSLALGSYNEQFF
>TRBV27|TRBJ1-5
CASSSLTGPYSNQPQHF
>TRBV20-1|TRBJ2-5
CSARIPFLRGRETQYF
>TRBV25-1|TRBJ1-1
CASSGGVYAFF
>TRBV20-1|TRBJ2-3
CSAHTLLDTQYF
>TRBV30|TRBJ2-3
CAWSAGTEMADTQYF
>TRBV5-1|TRBJ1-2
CASSSGTAITYGYTF
>TRBV18|TRBJ1-1
CASSPRQGITEAFF
>TRBV6-2/TRBV6-3|TRBJ2-4
CASSSILDQIENIQYF
>TRBV10-3|TRBJ1-6
CAISESSQNNSPLHF
>TRBV2|TRBJ2-5
CASSWTSGSSSVETQYF
>TRBV18|TRBJ2-7
CASSPGLAGYEQYF
>TRBV12-3/TRBV12-4|TRBJ2-6
CASSHLGGPSSGANVLTF
>TRBV7-3|TRBJ2-1
CASSPGSGRPYNEQFF
>TRBV7-2|TRBJ2-1
CASSVHRGLNEQFF
>TRBV29-1|TRBJ2-6
CSVALWESGANVLTF
>TRBV25-1|TRBJ1-5
CASSGTGGAKPYSNQPQHF
>TRBV7-2|TRBJ2-1
CASSLAGPRQNEQFF
>TRBV6-6|TRBJ2-1
CASSPGTPEQFF
>TRBV5-1|TRBJ1-4
CASSPSRQGEKLFF
>TRBV29-1|TRBJ2-5
CSVDSVDRGRGETQYF
>TRBV18|TRBJ2-6
CASLFPGTDSSGANVLTF
>TRBV3-1|TRBJ2-2
CASSQDRHDFNTGELFF
>TRBV20-1|TRBJ1-6
CSARRGGTGGSPLHF
>TRBV3-1|TRBJ2-1
CASSHTSGRAVEQFF
>TRBV20-1|TRBJ2-5
CSATPTSGSWETQYF
>TRBV27|TRBJ2-3
CASSPRGAGPDTQYF
>TRBV6-5|TRBJ1-2
CASSYSGQGAWGYTF
>TRBV5-1|TRBJ2-1
CASSAGTSGYNEQFF
>TRBV7-2|TRBJ1-2
CASRSGQIYGYTF
>TRBV27|TRBJ1-1
CASRVTGTGLGNTEAFF
>TRBV29-1|TRBJ1-2
CSVEVGVGYGYTF
>TRBV7-8|TRBJ1-5
CASSNPFGQRVNQPQHF
>TRBV4-2|TRBJ2-5
CASSQDGSTLETQYF